This record covers a single T cell receptor (beta chain). Its cognate antigen is unknown. These data are taken from a study of T cells in localized non-small cell lung cancer. Findings and caveats of the study: Tumor trailed uninvolved adjacent lung in T cell clonality, which peaked there.

Clones were sequenced by immunoSEQ multiplex PCR, and TCRdb holds only the in-frame ones, with some missing. The profile shows about 5,200 clones, 25% to 35% of them singletons. CDR3 size: 16 residues. Germline loops: CDR1 SGHNT, CDR2 YENEEA. Unmatched junction bases numbered 10, after V lost 5 bases and J lost 1 base. Here the sequenced sample was lung tumor tissue, taken before any cancer treatment. The clonotype was recovered from a female donor older than 55 with stage I lung adenocarcinoma. The gene calls are TRBV11-3 and TRBJ1-1; 7 nucleotides match TRBD1. The CDR3 sequence: CASSPPTGIGNTEAFF. CDR3 coding DNA: TGTGCCAGCAGCCCACCGACAGGGATCGGGAACACTGAAGCTTTCTTT.